The 17 T cell receptor beta chains below come from one sample, sequenced in a study of blood T cell repertoires in COVID-19. Assay: immunoSEQ multiplex PCR; the TCRdb copy retains only in-frame clones and omits some. The data show approximately 270,000 clones, about 80% seen once. Sequenced sample: peripheral blood. The receptor set was obtained from a person aged 70 to 85 with COVID-19, enrolled during active disease.

J is TRBJ2-3 and V is TRBV5-1; TRBD2 agrees at 7 bases. This CDR3 spans 15 amino acids. CDR1 and CDR2 (germline): SGHRS, YFSETQ. J gave up 5 bases and V 0 bases, and 6 bases lay outside the gene matches. The CDR3 bases are TGCGCCAGCAGCTTGGGGGGGGGTAGGGGAGATACGCAGTATTTT. Its protein product is CASSLGGGRGDTQYF.

This clone occurred once. The V and J genes are TRBV28 and TRBJ2-2, with 14 bases matching TRBD2. Germline CDR1 and CDR2: MDHEN and SYDVKM. V lost 5 bases to trimming and J lost 7 bases; unmatched junction nucleotides: 9. The CDR3 has 17 residues. CDR3 residues: CASSGTSGSFGVGELFF. The CDR3 DNA sequence: TGTGCCAGCAGTGGGACTAGCGGGAGTTTTGGGGTCGGGGAGCTGTTTTTT.

The V call is TRBV28, the J call TRBJ1-6; possibly TRBD1 for D (5 bases). V was shortened by 6 bases and J by 2 bases, with 8 bases between the two germline ends. Germline assignment: CDR1 MDHEN and CDR2 SYDVKM. This CDR3 is 14 amino acids long. Here the CDR3 reads CASRGLTYNSPLHF. The CDR3 region has the DNA TGTGCCAGCAGGGGGCTGACCTATAATTCACCCCTCCACTTT.

This clone was detected a few times. The gene calls are TRBV6-1 and TRBJ1-5; D call uncertain. The CDR3 sequence is 15 residues long. Trimming stripped 0 bases from V and 6 bases from J, with 12 bases between. Germline V CDR1 and CDR2: MNHNS, SASEGT. The CDR3 is CASSEARGRFQPQHF. The CDR3, as DNA: TGTGCCAGCAGTGAAGCAAGAGGGCGGTTTCAGCCCCAGCATTTT.

The chain couples TRBV7-6 to TRBJ1-6, with D tentatively TRBD1 (6 bases). Deletions cut 2 bases from V and 0 bases from J, with 11 bases between. This CDR3 spans 17 amino acids. Germline V CDR1 and CDR2: SGHVS, FNYEAQ. CDR3: CASSLLGRGSYNSPLHF. CDR3 sequence (DNA): TGTGCCAGCAGCTTATTAGGCAGGGGCTCCTATAATTCACCCCTCCACTTT.

The gene calls are TRBV10-3 and TRBJ1-5; D ambiguous. V lost 2 bases and J lost 3, with 5 bases in between. The CDR3 covers 13 residues. Per germline, CDR1 ENHRY and CDR2 SYGVKD. For the CDR3, the DNA is TGTGCCATCAGTGAGCCTAACAATCAGCCCCAGCATTTT. It specifies CAISEPNNQPQHF.

The chain recombines TRBV5-6 with TRBJ1-2, with 10 bases that match TRBD1. The CDR3 covers 15 residues. J gave up 5 bases and V 4 bases, and 8 bases lay outside the gene matches. CDR1 is SGHDT, CDR2 YYEEEE, per germline. CDR3 residues: CASSELRDRGYGYTF. The CDR3 DNA reads TGTGCCAGCAGCGAACTGAGGGACAGGGGATATGGCTACACCTTC.

The chain uses TRBV5-1 and TRBJ1-1; D gene unclear. Trimming left V 0 bases short and J 3 bases short, with 9 bases between. Germline CDR1 reads SGHRS; CDR2 reads YFSETQ. The CDR3 loop spans 14 amino acids. Written as DNA, the CDR3 is TGCGCCAGCAGCTTGGCCTTACCAGACACTGAAGCTTTCTTT. Translation: CASSLALPDTEAFF. Full variable domain (outside the CDR3, taken from reference TRBV5-1 and TRBJ1-1): KAGVTQTPRYLIKTRGQQVTLSCSPISGHRSVSWYQQTPGQGLQFLFEYFSETQRNKGNFPGRFSGRQFSNSRSEMNVSTLELGDSALYLCASSLALPDTEAFFGQGTRLTVV.

This rearrangement joins TRBV5-1 to TRBJ1-1; weak D call: TRBD1 (6 bases). V lost 3 bases, J lost 7 bases, and 10 bases lay in between. Germline values: CDR1 SGHRS, CDR2 YFSETQ. This CDR3 region has 12 residues. This CDR3 is CASSSGTFEAFF. The CDR3 bases are TGCGCCAGCAGCTCCGGGACATTTGAAGCTTTCTTT.

The rearrangement uses TRBV19 and TRBJ1-5; TRBD1 matches 9 bases. V trimming: 3 bases; J trimming: 5 bases; junction bases outside the gene matches: 5. CDR3 length: 15 amino acids. Germline CDR1 LNHDA, CDR2 SQIVND (reference sequence). The CDR3 reads CASSIQDRGDQPQHF. The CDR3 nucleotides are TGTGCCAGTAGTATCCAGGACAGGGGTGATCAGCCCCAGCATTTT.

With respect to this clone: Other nucleotide sequences from this sample produce the same CDR3. This chain joins TRBV28 and TRBJ1-5; D is unresolved. Germline V CDR1 and CDR2: MDHEN, SYDVKM. CDR3 length: 14 amino acids. V shed 2 bases and J shed 4 bases, with 9 bases lying between them. DNA of the CDR3: TGTGCCAGCAGTTTAGGGCAGATAAATCAGCCCCAGCATTTT. It codes for CASSLGQINQPQHF.

V is TRBV7-3 and J is TRBJ1-1; 7 positions agree with TRBD1. The CDR3 has 13 residues. Germline CDR1 reads SGHTA; CDR2 reads FQGTGA. The trim removed 5 bases at V and 7 bases at J, leaving 7 bases unmatched. DNA of the CDR3: TGTGCCAGCAGCAGCGACAGGGCGGGTGAAGCTTTCTTT. It yields the protein CASSSDRAGEAFF.

Remarks on this clone: Other nucleotide sequences in the sample specify the same CDR3. The chain joins TRBV5-1 to TRBJ2-3; 7 positions agree with TRBD1. The CDR3 has 14 residues. Germline V lookup: CDR1 SGHRS, CDR2 YFSETQ. V trimming: 4 bases; J trimming: 4 bases; junction bases outside the gene matches: 6. Here the CDR3 reads CASSPRQGPDTQYF. The CDR3 DNA follows: TGCGCCAGCAGCCCCCGACAGGGACCAGATACGCAGTATTTT.

The chain is built from TRBV18 and TRBJ1-6; D might be TRBD1 (6 bases). In germline, CDR1 is KGHSH, CDR2 LQKENI. V lost 1 base to trimming and J lost 6 bases, with 22 bases between them. CDR3 length: 19 residues. This chain's CDR3 is CASSPLPPGQGHSNSPLHF. In nucleotides, the CDR3 is TGTGCCAGCTCACCACTACCCCCCGGTCAGGGGCACTCTAATTCACCCCTCCACTTT.

V and J are TRBV7-3 and TRBJ2-1, with 9 positions matching TRBD2. Unmatched junction bases numbered 5, after V lost 2 bases and J lost 0 bases. The CDR3 is 17 amino acids. Per the germline V gene, CDR1 is SGHTA and CDR2 is FQGTGA. The CDR3 loop is CASSLSVSGSSYNEQFF. CDR3 DNA: TGTGCCAGCAGCTTATCGGTTAGCGGGAGCTCCTACAATGAGCAGTTCTTC.

About this clone itself: Other DNA sequences within the sample encode an identical CDR3. This rearrangement joins TRBV7-9 to TRBJ2-5; 7 bases align to TRBD1. Germline V lookup: CDR1 SEHNR, CDR2 FQNEAQ (reference sequence). The CDR3 spans 15 residues. Trimming removed 5 bases from V and 3 bases from J; junction bases left unmatched: 9. CDR3 sequence (DNA): TGTGCCAGCAGCCAGCGACAGGGAGCCAAAGAGACCCAGTACTTC. It is translated as CASSQRQGAKETQYF.

CDR3 residues: CASSLISLGGTEAFF. The DNA of the CDR3 is TGCGCCAGCAGCTTGATATCATTAGGAGGTACTGAAGCTTTCTTT. The V gene is TRBV5-1, the J gene TRBJ1-1; unclear D gene. This CDR3 is 15 amino acids long. Germline CDR1 and CDR2: SGHRS and YFSETQ. With 1 base removed from V and 5 bases from J, the gap between germline ends came to 15 bases.